This T cell receptor beta chain was captured in a study of vaccination and CD4 T cells after COVID-19. Study-level background: Participants were vaccinated with two doses, given as either BNT162b2 or mRNA-1273 vaccine. Stimuli were overlapping spike peptide pools of SARS-CoV-2 and three common cold coronaviruses (HCoV-NL63, HCoV-OC43, HCoV-229E).

CDR3 length: 15 residues. J lost 4 bases, V lost 6 bases, and 9 bases had no gene match. The Oncomine TCR Beta short-read assay generated sequence data from the DNA of cultured CD4+ T cells. TCRdb passed the PCR reads through MiXCR, listing each CDR3 protein once. Altogether 10,000 to 15,000 distinct CDR3 sequences are present, around 77% being singletons, with the ten largest covering roughly 19%. Of note for this clonotype: Its matching antigen is unknown.

The treatment is: roughly ten-day PBMC culture with coronavirus spike peptide pools or control peptides (ViraFEST assay). Expansion of antigen-specific T cells with peptide pools by ViraFEST preceded sequencing of TCRs. Negative selection yielded CD4+ T cells from day-10 cultures. The J gene is TRBJ1-5, the V gene TRBV12-3 or TRBV12-4; 7 bases line up with TRBD1. The receptor was derived from a human donor who had recovered from COVID-19. Sequencing was performed on CD4+ T cells from blood, cultured in vitro. CDR3 DNA: TGTGCCAGCAGGCCGGGACAGCGCTTAAATCAGCCCCAGCATTTT. This encodes CASRPGQRLNQPQHF.